The sequence of this T cell receptor beta chain was determined in a study of post-analysis software for immune sequencing data. Each TCR beta cDNA library carried unique molecular identifiers. One entry per CDR3 protein, called by TCRdb with MiXCR from the PCR reads. Here the sample spans hundreds of thousands of distinct CDR3 sequences, more than 50% being singletons. CDR1 SGHRS and CDR2 YFSETQ come from the germline V gene. CDR3 length: 17 residues. The J segment lost 6 bases and the V segment lost 3 bases, leaving 11 bases of the junction unmatched. As to this clonotype: Its target is unknown.

Study-level points and caveats: Elevated frequency relative to controls characterized several TRBV segments in patients, TRBV5-6, TRBV5-1 and TRBV20-1 among them.

The sample was blood. The clonotype was recovered from a girl aged 2-10 years with multiple sclerosis. The rearrangement uses TRBV5-1 and TRBJ2-1; 11 nucleotides agree with TRBD2. The CDR3 DNA follows: TGCGCCAGCAGCTCCCTCGTTAGCGGGAGGGGTCGCAATGAGCAGTTCTTC. Translating gives CASSSLVSGRGRNEQFF. The complete variable domain, with remaining parts taken from reference TRBV5-1 and TRBJ2-1, reads KAGVTQTPRYLIKTRGQQVTLSCSPISGHRSVSWYQQTPGQGLQFLFEYFSETQRNKGNFPGRFSGRQFSNSRSEMNVSTLELGDSALYLCASSSLVSGRGRNEQFFGPGTRLTVL.